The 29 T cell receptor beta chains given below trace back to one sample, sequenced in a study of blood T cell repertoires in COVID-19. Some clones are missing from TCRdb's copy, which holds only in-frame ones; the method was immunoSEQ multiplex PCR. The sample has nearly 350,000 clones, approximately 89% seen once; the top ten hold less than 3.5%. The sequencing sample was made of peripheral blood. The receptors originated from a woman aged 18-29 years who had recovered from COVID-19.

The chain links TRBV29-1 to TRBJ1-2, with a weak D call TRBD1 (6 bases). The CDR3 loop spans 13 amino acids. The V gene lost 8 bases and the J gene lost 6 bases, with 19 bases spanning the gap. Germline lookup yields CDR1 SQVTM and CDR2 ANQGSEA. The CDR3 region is CSSERGGPHGYTF. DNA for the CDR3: TGCAGCTCCGAGAGGGGGGGGCCCCATGGCTACACCTTC.

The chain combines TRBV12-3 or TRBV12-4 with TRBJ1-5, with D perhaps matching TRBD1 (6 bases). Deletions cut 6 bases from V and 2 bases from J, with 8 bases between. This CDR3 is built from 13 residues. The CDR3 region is CASRRTGNQPQHF. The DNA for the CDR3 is TGTGCCAGCAGACGGACAGGCAATCAGCCCCAGCATTTT.

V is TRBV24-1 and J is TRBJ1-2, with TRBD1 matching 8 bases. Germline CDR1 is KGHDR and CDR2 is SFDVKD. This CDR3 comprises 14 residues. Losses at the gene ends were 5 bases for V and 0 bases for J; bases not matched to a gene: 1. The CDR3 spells CATSGTGTNYGYTF. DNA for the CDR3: TGTGCCACCAGTGGGACAGGGACTAACTATGGCTACACCTTC.

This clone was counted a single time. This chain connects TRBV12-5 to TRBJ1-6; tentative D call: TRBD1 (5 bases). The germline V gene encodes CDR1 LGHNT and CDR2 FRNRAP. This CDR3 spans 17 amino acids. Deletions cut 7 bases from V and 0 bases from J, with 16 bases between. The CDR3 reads CASARGTQFSYNSPLHF. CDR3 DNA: TGTGCTAGTGCTAGGGGCACTCAATTCTCCTATAATTCACCCCTCCACTTT.

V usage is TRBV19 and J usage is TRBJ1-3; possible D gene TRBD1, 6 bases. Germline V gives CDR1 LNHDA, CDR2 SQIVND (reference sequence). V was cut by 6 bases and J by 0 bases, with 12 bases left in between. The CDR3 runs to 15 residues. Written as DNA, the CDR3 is TGTGCCAGTAGAGAAGACAGGTACTCTGGAAACACCATATATTTT. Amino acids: CASREDRYSGNTIYF.

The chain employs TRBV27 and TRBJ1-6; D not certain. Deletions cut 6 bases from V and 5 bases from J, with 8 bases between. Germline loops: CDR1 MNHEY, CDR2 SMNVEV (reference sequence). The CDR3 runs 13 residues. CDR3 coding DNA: TGTGCCAGCAGGTGGGAGAATAATTCACCCCTCCACTTT. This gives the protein CASRWENNSPLHF.

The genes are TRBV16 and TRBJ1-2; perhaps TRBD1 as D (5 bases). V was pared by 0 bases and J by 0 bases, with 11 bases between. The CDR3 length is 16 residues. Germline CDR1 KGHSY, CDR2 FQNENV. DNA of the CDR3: TGTGCCAGCAGCCAATCGACAGTGGCAGCTAACTATGGCTACACCTTC. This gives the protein CASSQSTVAANYGYTF.

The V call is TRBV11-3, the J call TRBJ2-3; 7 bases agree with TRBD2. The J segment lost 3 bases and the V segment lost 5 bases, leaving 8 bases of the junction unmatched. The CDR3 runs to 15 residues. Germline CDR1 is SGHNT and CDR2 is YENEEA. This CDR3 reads CASSPIQGGTDTQYF. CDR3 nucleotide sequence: TGTGCCAGCAGCCCTATCCAGGGAGGGACAGATACGCAGTATTTT.

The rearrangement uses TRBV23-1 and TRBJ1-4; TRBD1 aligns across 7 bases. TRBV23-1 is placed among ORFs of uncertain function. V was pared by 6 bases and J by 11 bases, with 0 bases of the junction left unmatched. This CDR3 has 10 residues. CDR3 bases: TGCGCCAGCAGGACAGGGAAACTGTTTTTT. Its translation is CASRTGKLFF.

CDR3 nucleotides: TGTGCCAGCAGCCAAGGTCCCAGCGCCCAGCATTTT. It encodes CASSQGPSAQHF. The chain carries TRBV3-1 (or the pseudogene TRBV3-2) and TRBJ1-5, with D uncertain. The germline V and J ends were trimmed by 1 base and 11 bases, with 9 bases remaining between them. Germline CDR1 reads LGHDT; CDR2 reads YNNKEL (reference sequence). This CDR3 is 12 amino acids long.

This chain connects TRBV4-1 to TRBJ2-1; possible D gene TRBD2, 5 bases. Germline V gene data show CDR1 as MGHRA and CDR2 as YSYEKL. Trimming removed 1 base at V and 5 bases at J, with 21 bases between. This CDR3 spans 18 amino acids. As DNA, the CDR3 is TGCGCCAGCAGCCAAGGCTGGATCGGGGAACTAGTCCACAATGAGCAGTTCTTC. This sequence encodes CASSQGWIGELVHNEQFF.

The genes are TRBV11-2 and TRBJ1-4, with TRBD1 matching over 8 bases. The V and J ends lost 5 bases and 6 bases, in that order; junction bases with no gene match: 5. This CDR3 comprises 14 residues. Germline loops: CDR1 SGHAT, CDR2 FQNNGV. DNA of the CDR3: TGTGCCAGCAGCCACCGGACAGGGTATGAAAAACTGTTTTTT. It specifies CASSHRTGYEKLFF. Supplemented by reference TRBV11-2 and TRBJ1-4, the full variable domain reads EAGVAQSPRYKIIEKRQSVAFWCNPISGHATLYWYQQILGQGPKLLIQFQNNGVVDDSQLPKDRFSAERLKGVDSTLKIQPAKLEDSAVYLCASSHRTGYEKLFFGSGTQLSVL.

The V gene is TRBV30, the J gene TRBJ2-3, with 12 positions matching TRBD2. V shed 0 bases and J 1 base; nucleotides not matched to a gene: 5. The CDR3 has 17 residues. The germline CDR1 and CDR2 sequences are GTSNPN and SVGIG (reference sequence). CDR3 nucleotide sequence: TGTGCCTGGAGTGTACGGTGGACTAGCGGGGGCACAGATACGCAGTATTTT. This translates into CAWSVRWTSGGTDTQYF.

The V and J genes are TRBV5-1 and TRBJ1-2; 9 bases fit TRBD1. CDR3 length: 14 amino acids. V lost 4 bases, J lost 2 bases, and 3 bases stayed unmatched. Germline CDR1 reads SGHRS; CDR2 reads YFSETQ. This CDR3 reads CASSPQGANYGYTF. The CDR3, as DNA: TGCGCCAGCAGCCCACAGGGGGCGAACTATGGCTACACCTTC.

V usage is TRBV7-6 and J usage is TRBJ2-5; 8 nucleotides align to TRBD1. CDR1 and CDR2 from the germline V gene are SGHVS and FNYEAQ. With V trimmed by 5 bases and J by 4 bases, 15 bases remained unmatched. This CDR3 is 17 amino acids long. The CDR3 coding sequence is TGTGCCAGCAGCCCCGAGCCCCTAGGGACAGGTCGAGAGACCCAGTACTTC. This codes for CASSPEPLGTGRETQYF.

The CDR3 protein is CASSFQTGGWNSPLHF. The CDR3 DNA follows: TGTGCCAGCAGCTTCCAGACAGGGGGATGGAATTCACCCCTCCACTTT. This chain joins TRBV7-8 and TRBJ1-6; 9 bases are a match to TRBD1. Germline V gene sequence: CDR1 SGHVS, CDR2 FQNEAQ. V was clipped by 3 bases and J by 7 bases; unmatched bases: 7. The CDR3 extends over 16 amino acids.

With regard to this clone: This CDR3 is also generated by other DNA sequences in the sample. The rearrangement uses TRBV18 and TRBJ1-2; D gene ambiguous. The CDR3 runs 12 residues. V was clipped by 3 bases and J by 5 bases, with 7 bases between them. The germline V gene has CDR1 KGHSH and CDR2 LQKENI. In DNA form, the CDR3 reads TGTGCCAGCTCACCCACGGGTTATGGCTACACCTTC. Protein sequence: CASSPTGYGYTF.

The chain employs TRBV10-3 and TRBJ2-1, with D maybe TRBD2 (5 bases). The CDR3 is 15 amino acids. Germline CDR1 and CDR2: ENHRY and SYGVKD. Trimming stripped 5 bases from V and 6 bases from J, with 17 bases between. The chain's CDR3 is CAISRFQNSGNEQFF. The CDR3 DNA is TGTGCCATCAGTCGGTTCCAGAACAGCGGCAATGAGCAGTTCTTC.

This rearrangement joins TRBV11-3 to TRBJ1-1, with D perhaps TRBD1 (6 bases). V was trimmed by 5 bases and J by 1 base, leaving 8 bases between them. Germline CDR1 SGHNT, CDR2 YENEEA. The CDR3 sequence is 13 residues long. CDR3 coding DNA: TGTGCCAGCAGCCGCAGGGGGAACACTGAAGCTTTCTTT. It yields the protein CASSRRGNTEAFF.

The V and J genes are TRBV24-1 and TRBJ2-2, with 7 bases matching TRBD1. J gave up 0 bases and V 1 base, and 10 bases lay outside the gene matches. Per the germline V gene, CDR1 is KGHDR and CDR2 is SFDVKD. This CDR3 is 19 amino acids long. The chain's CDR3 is CATSDLLQGIGANTGELFF. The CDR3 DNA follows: TGTGCCACCAGTGATTTACTACAGGGGATAGGGGCGAACACCGGGGAGCTGTTTTTT.

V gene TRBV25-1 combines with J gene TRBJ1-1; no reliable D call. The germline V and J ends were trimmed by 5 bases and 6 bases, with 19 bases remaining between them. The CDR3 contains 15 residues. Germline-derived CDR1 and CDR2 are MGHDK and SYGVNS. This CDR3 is CASSTTTGRQAEAFF. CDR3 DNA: TGTGCCAGCAGTACAACGACGGGGAGGCAGGCTGAAGCTTTCTTT.

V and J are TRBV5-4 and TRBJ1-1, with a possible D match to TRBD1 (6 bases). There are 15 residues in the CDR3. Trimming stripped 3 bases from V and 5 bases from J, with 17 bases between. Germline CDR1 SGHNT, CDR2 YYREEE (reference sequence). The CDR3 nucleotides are TGTGCCAGCAGCTACCCCATGGGGGCGCAGACTGAAGCTTTCTTT. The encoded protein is CASSYPMGAQTEAFF.

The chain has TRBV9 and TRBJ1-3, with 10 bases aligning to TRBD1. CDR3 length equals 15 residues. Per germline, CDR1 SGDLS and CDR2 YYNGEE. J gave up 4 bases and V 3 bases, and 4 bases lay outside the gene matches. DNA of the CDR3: TGTGCCAGCAGCGCCGACAGGGGGCTAGGAAACACCATATATTTT. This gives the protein CASSADRGLGNTIYF.

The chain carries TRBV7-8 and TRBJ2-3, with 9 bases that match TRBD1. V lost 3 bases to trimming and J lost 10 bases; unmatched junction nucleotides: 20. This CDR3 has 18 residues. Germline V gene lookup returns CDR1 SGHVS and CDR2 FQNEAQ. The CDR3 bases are TGTGCCAGCAGCTTTGTGGGGGCCACAGGGGGCCACAATGTTCCGCAGTATTTT. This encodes CASSFVGATGGHNVPQYF.

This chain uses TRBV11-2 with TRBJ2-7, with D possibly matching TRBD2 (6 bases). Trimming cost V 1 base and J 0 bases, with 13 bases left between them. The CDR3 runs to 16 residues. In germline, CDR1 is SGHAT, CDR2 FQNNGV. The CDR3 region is CASSLVPAGSSYEQYV. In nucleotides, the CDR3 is TGTGCCAGCAGCTTAGTCCCAGCGGGTAGCTCCTACGAGCAGTACGTC.

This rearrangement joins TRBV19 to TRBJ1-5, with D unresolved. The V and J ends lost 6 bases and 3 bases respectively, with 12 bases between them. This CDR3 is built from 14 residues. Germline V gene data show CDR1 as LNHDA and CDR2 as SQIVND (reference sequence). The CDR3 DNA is TGTGCCAGTAGCTCCACGGGTCCCAATCAGCCCCAGCATTTT. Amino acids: CASSSTGPNQPQHF.

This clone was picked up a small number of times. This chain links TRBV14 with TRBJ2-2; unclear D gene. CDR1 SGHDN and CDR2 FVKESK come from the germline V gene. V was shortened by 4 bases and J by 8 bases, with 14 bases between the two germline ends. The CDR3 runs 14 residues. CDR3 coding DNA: TGTGCCAGCAGCCTCCGTCTTCCCGGGGGGGAGCTGTTTTTT. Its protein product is CASSLRLPGGELFF.

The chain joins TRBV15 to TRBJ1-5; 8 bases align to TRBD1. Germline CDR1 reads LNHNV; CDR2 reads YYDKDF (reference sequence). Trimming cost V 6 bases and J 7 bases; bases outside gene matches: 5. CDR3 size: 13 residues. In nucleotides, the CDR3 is TGTGCCACCAGGGACAGGGATAACCAGCCCCAGCATTTT. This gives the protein CATRDRDNQPQHF.

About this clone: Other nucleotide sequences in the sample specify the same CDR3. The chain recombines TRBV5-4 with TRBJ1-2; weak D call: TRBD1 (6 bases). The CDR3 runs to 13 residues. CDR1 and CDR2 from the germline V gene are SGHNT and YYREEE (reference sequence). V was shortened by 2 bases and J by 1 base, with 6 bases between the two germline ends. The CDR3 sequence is CASSLQGNYGYTF. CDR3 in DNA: TGTGCCAGCAGCTTACAGGGTAACTATGGCTACACCTTC.